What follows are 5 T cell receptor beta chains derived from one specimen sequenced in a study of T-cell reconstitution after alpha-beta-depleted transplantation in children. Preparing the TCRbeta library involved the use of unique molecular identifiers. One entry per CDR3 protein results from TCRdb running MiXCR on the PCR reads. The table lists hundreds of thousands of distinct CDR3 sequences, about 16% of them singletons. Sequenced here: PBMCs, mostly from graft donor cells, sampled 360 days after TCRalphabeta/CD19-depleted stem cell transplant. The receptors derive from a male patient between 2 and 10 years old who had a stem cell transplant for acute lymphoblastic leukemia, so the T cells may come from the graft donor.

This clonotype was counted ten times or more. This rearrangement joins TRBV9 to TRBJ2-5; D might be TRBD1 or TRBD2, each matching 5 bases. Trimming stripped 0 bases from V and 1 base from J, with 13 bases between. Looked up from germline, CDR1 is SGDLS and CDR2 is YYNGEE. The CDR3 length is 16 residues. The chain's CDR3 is CASSVAPAGGQETQYF. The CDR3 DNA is TGTGCCAGCAGCGTAGCCCCGGCTGGGGGCCAAGAGACCCAGTACTTC.

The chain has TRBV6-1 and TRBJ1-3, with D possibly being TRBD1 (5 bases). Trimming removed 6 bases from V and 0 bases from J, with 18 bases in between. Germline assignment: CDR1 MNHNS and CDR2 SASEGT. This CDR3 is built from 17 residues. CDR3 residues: CASSPLPGLSSGNTIYF. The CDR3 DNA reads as TGTGCCAGCAGCCCCTTACCGGGACTAAGCTCTGGAAACACCATATATTTT.

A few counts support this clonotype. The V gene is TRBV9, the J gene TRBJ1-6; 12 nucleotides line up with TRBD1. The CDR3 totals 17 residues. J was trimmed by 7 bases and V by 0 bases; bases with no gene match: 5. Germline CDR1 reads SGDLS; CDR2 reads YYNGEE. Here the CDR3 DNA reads TGTGCCAGCAGCGTAGAGGGACAGGGGGCACCAAATTCACCCCTCCACTTT. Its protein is CASSVEGQGAPNSPLHF.

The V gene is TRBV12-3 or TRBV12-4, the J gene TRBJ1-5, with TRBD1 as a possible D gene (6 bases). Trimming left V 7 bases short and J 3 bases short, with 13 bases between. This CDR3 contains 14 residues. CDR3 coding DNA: TGTGCCAGCAACTGGGGGGGCGTCAATCAGCCCCAGCATTTT. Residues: CASNWGGVNQPQHF.

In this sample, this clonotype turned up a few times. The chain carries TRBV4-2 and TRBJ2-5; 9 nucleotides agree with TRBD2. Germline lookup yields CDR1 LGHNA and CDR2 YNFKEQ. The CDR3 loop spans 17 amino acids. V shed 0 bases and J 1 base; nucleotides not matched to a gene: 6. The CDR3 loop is CASSQEFSSGTQETQYF. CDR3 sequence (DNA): TGTGCCAGCAGCCAAGAATTCTCTAGCGGGACCCAAGAGACCCAGTACTTC.